The 5 T cell receptor beta chains listed next were all sequenced from one sample in a study of cytomegalovirus exposure and HLA in healthy donors. 13 Jbeta primers and 60 Vbeta primers were used for the PCR. The protocol was immunoSEQ multiplex PCR, while the TCRdb copy is restricted to in-frame clones and leaves out a portion. The table has some 200,000 clones, approximately 80% seen once. The sample was PBMCs. All receptors come from a man aged 40-49 years in good health and CMV-seronegative.

The chain recombines TRBV28 with TRBJ2-1; TRBD1 matches at 7 bases. The CDR3 length is 13 residues. V shed 5 bases and J 5 bases; nucleotides not matched to a gene: 3. Germline V gene lookup returns CDR1 MDHEN and CDR2 SYDVKM. The CDR3 loop reads CASSDRVDNEQFF. The CDR3 DNA reads as TGTGCCAGCAGTGACAGGGTCGACAATGAGCAGTTCTTC. Together with reference TRBV28 and TRBJ2-1, the CDR3 gives the full variable domain: DVKVTQSSRYLVKRTGEKVFLECVQDMDHENMFWYRQDPGLGLRLIYFSYDVKMKEKGDIPEGYSVSREKKERFSLILESASTNQTSMYLCASSDRVDNEQFFGPGTRLTVL.

This clone was seen just once. The V gene is TRBV4-1, the J gene TRBJ2-1; D is ambiguous. V shed 0 bases and J shed 7 bases, with 10 bases lying between them. The V gene's germline CDR1 is MGHRA and CDR2 YSYEKL. The CDR3 covers 14 residues. CDR3 sequence (DNA): TGCGCCAGCAGCCAAGATGATGCGGTGAATGAGCAGTTCTTC. Residues: CASSQDDAVNEQFF.

The rearrangement joins TRBV19 to TRBJ2-3; 7 bases match TRBD2. V lost 2 bases and J lost 4; bases outside the gene matches: 6. The CDR3 covers 15 residues. CDR1 and CDR2 from the germline V gene are LNHDA and SQIVND (reference sequence). CDR3 sequence (DNA): TGTGCCAGTAGTATATCGGGGCTAGCGGCAGATACGCAGTATTTT. Encoded protein: CASSISGLAADTQYF.

The genes are TRBV6-5 and TRBJ1-3; no definite D call. Trimming stripped 6 bases from V and 1 base from J, with 13 bases between. This CDR3 is 15 amino acids long. CDR1 and CDR2 from the germline V gene are MNHEY and SVGAGI. The CDR3 nucleotides read TGTGCCAGCAGCCCTGACAAGCCTTCTGGAAACACCATATATTTT. Its translation is CASSPDKPSGNTIYF.

This clone appeared once. The chain carries TRBV10-2 and TRBJ2-7; TRBD2 aligns across 14 bases. Trimming took 2 bases from V and 6 from J; bases not matched to a gene: 18. In germline, CDR1 is WSHSY, CDR2 SAAADI. The CDR3 has 20 residues. This chain's CDR3 is CASSERPGTSGRVIAGEQYF. The CDR3 DNA sequence: TGCGCCAGCAGTGAGCGACCCGGGACTAGCGGGAGAGTTATAGCAGGCGAGCAGTACTTC.